This T cell receptor (beta chain) was obtained from a study of Graves' ophthalmopathy and Graves' hyperthyroidism. This clonotype was seen repeatedly, ten times or more. Amplified TCR beta CDR3 regions were obtained using RNA transcripts as template. HTBI primers were used in a first-round RT-PCR, which preceded a second-round multiplex PCR. From the multiplex PCR reads, TCRdb called clonotypes with MiXCR, one entry per CDR3 protein. In the table there are 500,000 to 800,000 distinct CDR3 sequences, just over 40% of which are singletons. Per the germline V gene, CDR1 is KGHDR and CDR2 is SFDVKD. The CDR3 is 13 residues long. V lost 6 bases, J lost 4 bases, and 8 bases lay in between. Exclusion criteria comprised other autoimmune diseases, uncontrolled infections, pregnancy or lactation in patients.

The clonotype was recovered from an adult man with Graves' ophthalmopathy. The genes are TRBV24-1 and TRBJ2-2, with TRBD2 as a possible D gene (5 bases). The specimen was peripheral blood. The CDR3 nucleotides read TGTGCCACCAGTAGAGGGCCCACCGGGGAGCTGTTTTTT. Translation: CATSRGPTGELFF.